This passage covers 26 T cell receptor beta chains from one sample sequenced in a study of shared clonotypes between healthy human individuals. Naive CD8 cells, CD45RO-negative and positively selected for CCR7, excluded terminally differentiated effector memory CD45RA+ cells. Data came from immunoSEQ multiplex PCR; TCRdb stores just in-frame clones and leaves some out. The sample holds around 2.1 million clones, 90% to 95% seen once. The sequenced sample consisted of naive CD8+ T cells from PBMCs. Receptor source: a man between 18 and 29 years old in good health. Some clones in this sample may be carry-over from other donors' samples.

This clone was seen just once. CDR3 region: CATSARDRGQFGGYQPQHF. CDR3 in DNA: TGTGCCACCAGCGCCCGGGACAGGGGACAATTTGGCGGTTATCAGCCCCAGCATTTT. The rearrangement links TRBV15 to TRBJ1-5; 10 nucleotides align to TRBD1. Trimming took 5 bases from V and 5 from J; bases not matched to a gene: 18. Germline CDR1 and CDR2: LNHNV and YYDKDF (reference sequence). The CDR3 runs 19 residues.

The J gene is TRBJ1-1, the V gene TRBV9; possible D gene TRBD1, 6 bases. CDR1 and CDR2 from the germline V gene are SGDLS and YYNGEE. V was shortened by 4 bases and J by 3 bases, with 13 bases between the two germline ends. The CDR3 length is 14 residues. CDR3 amino acids: CASSRGPSDTEAFF. The CDR3 region has the DNA TGTGCCAGCAGCCGGGGGCCCAGCGACACTGAAGCTTTCTTT.

The chain employs TRBV10-2 and TRBJ1-4; D call uncertain. There are 14 residues in the CDR3. Trimming removed 2 bases from V and 6 bases from J, with 10 bases in between. The germline gives CDR1 WSHSY, CDR2 SAAADI. CDR3: CASSETGPHEKLFF. CDR3 DNA: TGCGCCAGCAGTGAGACCGGGCCCCATGAAAAACTGTTTTTT.

On this clone: The same CDR3 can be traced to other DNA sequences in this sample. This chain joins TRBV10-3 and TRBJ1-5; 10 bases are a match to TRBD1. Unmatched junction bases numbered 2, after V lost 2 bases and J lost 4 bases. The CDR3 has 15 amino acids. CDR1 and CDR2 (germline): ENHRY, SYGVKD. CDR3 coding DNA: TGTGCCATCAGTGAGCTGGGACAGGGGAATCAGCCCCAGCATTTT. This translates into CAISELGQGNQPQHF.

This clone was seen only a few times. In DNA, the CDR3 is TGTGCCAGTAGTATAGAATTGGGGCAGTATTATCAGCCCCAGCATTTT. This sequence encodes CASSIELGQYYQPQHF. The chain carries TRBV19 and TRBJ1-5, with D tentatively TRBD1 (5 bases). The germline gives CDR1 LNHDA, CDR2 SQIVND (reference sequence). The CDR3 is made up of 16 amino acids. Trimming removed 0 bases at V and 5 bases at J, with 14 bases between.

Here the CDR3 reads CASKNGLAGTGELFF. The CDR3 DNA follows: TGTGCCAGCAAAAACGGACTAGCGGGAACCGGGGAGCTGTTTTTT. The chain links TRBV28 to TRBJ2-2; 12 nucleotides align to TRBD2. The length of the CDR3 is 15 residues. J gave up 5 bases and V 7 bases, and 5 bases lay outside the gene matches. Germline loops: CDR1 MDHEN, CDR2 SYDVKM.

The chain employs TRBV4-1 and TRBJ2-7; D gene unclear. Looked up from germline, CDR1 is MGHRA and CDR2 is YSYEKL. V lost 4 bases and J lost 0, with 10 bases in between. The CDR3 has 14 residues. The CDR3 DNA follows: TGCGCCAGCAGCCCACCGGGCCTCTCCTACGAGCAGTACTTC. Translating it yields CASSPPGLSYEQYF.

The chain carries TRBV30 and TRBJ1-2; unclear D gene. Germline CDR1 and CDR2: GTSNPN and SVGIG (reference sequence). Trimming took 3 bases from V and 10 from J, leaving 21 bases between them. CDR3 length equals 14 residues. CDR3 protein: CAWSPRAPFWFYTF. In DNA, the CDR3 is TGTGCCTGGAGCCCGCGCGCGCCGTTCTGGTTCTACACCTTC.

The rearrangement joins TRBV10-3 to TRBJ2-2; maybe TRBD2 (6 bases). V was clipped by 1 base and J by 0 bases, with 12 bases between them. Looked up from germline, CDR1 is ENHRY and CDR2 is SYGVKD. This CDR3 comprises 17 residues. CDR3 sequence reads: CAISEYGGRSNTGELFF. In nucleotides, the CDR3 is TGTGCCATCAGTGAGTACGGGGGTAGGTCGAACACCGGGGAGCTGTTTTTT.

This clone was detected only a few times. The same CDR3 is also encoded by other DNA sequences in this sample. J is TRBJ1-5 and V is TRBV19; weak D call: TRBD1 (5 bases). Trimming removed 3 bases from V and 4 bases from J, with 7 bases in between. Germline-derived CDR1 and CDR2 are LNHDA and SQIVND (reference sequence). The CDR3 covers 13 residues. The CDR3 here is CASSIGGNQPQHF. CDR3 DNA sequence: TGTGCCAGTAGTATCGGGGGAAATCAGCCCCAGCATTTT.

V is TRBV7-9 and J is TRBJ2-1; 7 bases match TRBD2. The CDR3 covers 15 residues. The trim removed 1 base at V and 6 bases at J, leaving 6 bases unmatched. Germline V gives CDR1 SEHNR, CDR2 FQNEAQ (reference sequence). DNA of the CDR3: TGTGCCAGCAGCTTAGAAGCGGGACCCTTCAATGAGCAGTTCTTC. Its translation: CASSLEAGPFNEQFF.

This clone was counted a single time. J is TRBJ1-1 and V is TRBV11-2; D might be TRBD1 (5 bases). V was trimmed by 5 bases and J by 1 base, leaving 17 bases between them. The V gene's germline CDR1 is SGHAT and CDR2 FQNNGV. The CDR3 loop spans 16 amino acids. The CDR3 sequence: CASSHWGSRENTEAFF. Written as DNA, the CDR3 is TGTGCCAGCAGCCATTGGGGGTCTAGGGAGAACACTGAAGCTTTCTTT.

The chain employs TRBV28 and TRBJ2-1; D possibly uses TRBD1 or TRBD2 (5 bases each). Germline assignment: CDR1 MDHEN and CDR2 SYDVKM. The CDR3 spans 13 residues. The ends were cut back, 7 bases at V and 8 bases at J, with 15 bases in the middle. CDR3 nucleotide sequence: TGTGCCAGCACACGGGTGAGGGGCGATGAGCAGTTCTTC. It encodes CASTRVRGDEQFF.

This chain links TRBV7-9 with TRBJ1-5; 8 positions match TRBD1. Per germline, CDR1 SEHNR and CDR2 FQNEAQ (reference sequence). This CDR3 spans 16 amino acids. Trimming at V came to 5 bases and at J to 6 bases, leaving 12 bases not matched to a gene. The CDR3 protein is CASSGPRTGGSQPQHF. The CDR3 DNA sequence: TGTGCCAGCAGCGGCCCTCGAACAGGGGGTAGTCAGCCCCAGCATTTT. Drawing the rest from reference TRBV7-9 and TRBJ1-5, the complete variable domain is DTGVSQNPRHKITKRGQNVTFRCDPISEHNRLYWYRQTLGQGPEFLTYFQNEAQLEKSRLLSDRFSAERPKGSFSTLEIQRTEQGDSAMYLCASSGPRTGGSQPQHFGDGTRLSIL.

The CDR3 reads CASSPPGASRTEAFF. CDR3 nucleotides: TGTGCCAGCAGCCCTCCGGGGGCCTCGAGGACTGAAGCTTTCTTT. The genes are TRBV5-6 and TRBJ1-1; maybe TRBD1 (6 bases). Germline V gene data show CDR1 as SGHDT and CDR2 as YYEEEE. The CDR3 contains 15 residues. Deletions cut 4 bases from V and 5 bases from J, with 18 bases between.

The chain employs TRBV6-1 and TRBJ2-7; 14 bases map to TRBD2. The CDR3 sequence is 14 residues long. V lost 10 bases and J lost 5; bases outside the gene matches: 7. Germline CDR1 reads MNHNS; CDR2 reads SASEGT. The CDR3 DNA follows: TGTGCCACGAGGACTAGCGGGAGGTTGGACGAGCAGTACTTC. Translating gives CATRTSGRLDEQYF.

The genes are TRBV7-9 and TRBJ1-2; the D gene is possibly TRBD1 (5 bases). Trimming took off 5 bases at V and 2 bases at J, with 12 bases between the two ends. The CDR3 extends over 14 amino acids. Germline V gene data show CDR1 as SEHNR and CDR2 as FQNEAQ (reference sequence). CDR3 sequence reads: CASSARDLNYGYTF. DNA for the CDR3: TGTGCCAGCAGCGCCCGGGACCTCAACTATGGCTACACCTTC.

CDR3 DNA: TGTGCCAGCAGCCCGGGGACAGGGAGAGGGACTGAAGCTTTCTTT. Protein: CASSPGTGRGTEAFF. This rearrangement joins TRBV5-8 to TRBJ1-1; TRBD1 matches 9 bases. The germline V gene encodes CDR1 SGHTS and CDR2 YDEGEE. Trimming cost V 4 bases and J 5 bases; bases outside gene matches: 9. This CDR3 is 15 amino acids long.

This chain connects TRBV28 to TRBJ2-3, with a tentative D call TRBD1 (5 bases). V shed 6 bases and J shed 6 bases, with 19 bases lying between them. Looked up from germline, CDR1 is MDHEN and CDR2 is SYDVKM. CDR3 length equals 15 residues. This CDR3 is CASRSDFGARDTQYF. The CDR3 DNA follows: TGTGCCAGCAGATCCGACTTTGGGGCCAGGGATACGCAGTATTTT.

The CDR3, as DNA: TGCGCCAGCAGCTTGTTTGGGGGAGTGACGAGCTCCTACAATGAGCAGTTCTTC. Protein: CASSLFGGVTSSYNEQFF. This sequence joins TRBV5-1 and TRBJ2-1, with D perhaps being TRBD1 or TRBD2 (5 bases each). Looked up from germline, CDR1 is SGHRS and CDR2 is YFSETQ. With 1 base removed from V and 0 bases from J, the gap between germline ends came to 17 bases. The CDR3 length is 18 residues.

This chain connects TRBV28 to TRBJ2-7; no reliable D call. The V gene lost 5 bases and the J gene lost 2 bases, with 10 bases spanning the gap. The CDR3 sequence is 13 residues long. Per germline, CDR1 MDHEN and CDR2 SYDVKM. CDR3 DNA sequence: TGTGCCAGCAGTAATCCCAGTACCTACGAGCAGTACTTC. It encodes CASSNPSTYEQYF.

The J gene is TRBJ1-2, the V gene TRBV9; D is unclear. Germline lookup yields CDR1 SGDLS and CDR2 YYNGEE. The CDR3 covers 13 residues. V was shortened by 0 bases and J by 5 bases, with 8 bases between the two germline ends. In nucleotides, the CDR3 is TGTGCCAGCAGCGTAGCAGAACAGTATGGCTACACCTTC. Amino acid sequence: CASSVAEQYGYTF.

CDR3 DNA sequence: TGTGCCAGCAGTGCTCCACGTGACAGACAAGAGACCCAGTACTTC. It yields the protein CASSAPRDRQETQYF. This chain joins TRBV25-1 and TRBJ2-5; possible D gene TRBD1, 5 bases. Trimming took 4 bases from V and 2 from J, leaving 14 bases between them. The CDR3 sequence is 15 residues long. CDR1 and CDR2 from the germline V gene are MGHDK and SYGVNS.

This clone was counted a single time. J is TRBJ2-1 and V is TRBV5-5; D gene ambiguous. This CDR3 contains 15 residues. Germline V CDR1 and CDR2: SGHKS, YYEKEE (reference sequence). The ends were cut back, 2 bases at V and 4 bases at J, with 13 bases in the middle. Written as DNA, the CDR3 is TGTGCCAGCAGCTTCTCGGCCCCAGCTTACAATGAGCAGTTCTTC. It codes for CASSFSAPAYNEQFF. The whole variable domain, filled in from reference TRBV5-5 and TRBJ2-1, reads DAGVTQSPTHLIKTRGQQVTLRCSPISGHKSVSWYQQVLGQGPQFIFQYYEKEERGRGNFPDRFSARQFPNYSSELNVNALLLGDSALYLCASSFSAPAYNEQFFGPGTRLTVL.

The chain combines TRBV5-5 with TRBJ2-3, with 13 bases lining up with TRBD2. CDR3 size: 17 residues. Trimming at V came to 0 bases and at J to 3 bases, leaving 4 bases not matched to a gene. The germline V gene has CDR1 SGHKS and CDR2 YYEKEE (reference sequence). CDR3 loop: CASSLAKGLAGTDTQYF. CDR3 in DNA: TGTGCCAGCAGCTTGGCCAAGGGACTAGCGGGGACAGATACGCAGTATTTT. The full variable domain, in which reference TRBV5-5 and TRBJ2-3 provide the parts outside the CDR3, is DAGVTQSPTHLIKTRGQQVTLRCSPISGHKSVSWYQQVLGQGPQFIFQYYEKEERGRGNFPDRFSARQFPNYSSELNVNALLLGDSALYLCASSLAKGLAGTDTQYFGPGTRLTVL.

As to this clone: Its ends do not fully match the called genes, so a read error is possible. The chain links TRBV5-1 to TRBJ2-7, with D perhaps matching TRBD1 (6 bases). CDR3 length equals 12 residues. The germline gives CDR1 SGHRS, CDR2 YFSETQ. DNA for the CDR3: TGTGCCAGCAGCCACAGGGATCGGGAGCAGTACTTC. Translating gives CASSHRDREQYF.